The rows below give T cell receptor beta chains drawn from one sample of a study of shared clonotypes between healthy human individuals. Measured with immunoSEQ multiplex PCR; TCRdb has only the in-frame clones, and not every one. The table has about 2.3 million clones, over 85% seen once; the top ten hold about 0.41%. Sequencing used naive CD4+ T cells from PBMCs. These TCRs come from a man between 18 and 29 years old in good health. Some clones in this sample may be carry-over from other donors' samples. CDR3s include the opening cysteine and the closing phenylalanine or tryptophan. Each record gives: J gene, V gene, D gene, clone size, CDR3 protein, CDR3 DNA. A D gene is named only where the DNA matches it firmly. Size is omitted from some rows. Given values are once, few, many or a class for expanded clones.

TRBJ1-1 TRBV6-1 . . CASVGLMNTEAFF TGTGCCAGCGTCGGACTTATGAACACTGAAGCTTTCTTT
TRBJ1-2 TRBV28 . . CASSLKGPLYGYTF TGTGCCAGCAGTTTAAAAGGCCCCCTCTATGGCTACACCTTC
TRBJ2-5 TRBV9 . . CASSALIGYQETQYF TGTGCCAGCAGCGCATTAATTGGGTACCAAGAGACCCAGTACTTC
TRBJ2-5 TRBV9 TRBD1 . CASSVGTGGAETQYF TGTGCCAGCAGCGTAGGGACAGGGGGCGCCGAGACCCAGTACTTC
TRBJ2-7 TRBV15 TRBD1 . CATRSDRGSYEQYF TGTGCCACCAGAAGTGACAGGGGAAGCTACGAGCAGTACTTC
TRBJ2-5 TRBV5-1 . . CASSLAVLGETQYF TGCGCCAGCAGCTTGGCGGTACTGGGAGAGACCCAGTACTTC
TRBJ2-3 TRBV20-1 . . CSAKTGSLQYF TGCAGTGCCAAAACAGGATCTCTGCAGTATTTT
TRBJ2-3 TRBV11-2 TRBD2 . CASSLTAGGGGTQYF TGTGCCAGCAGCTTGACAGCGGGAGGGGGAGGTACGCAGTATTTT
TRBJ2-1 TRBV28 TRBD1 . CASSFHRDRVGNEQFF TGTGCCAGCAGTTTTCACCGGGACAGGGTAGGCAATGAGCAGTTCTTC
TRBJ1-2 TRBV6-6 TRBD1 . CASSFYAGTDRDGYTF TGTGCCAGCAGTTTCTACGCCGGGACAGATAGGGATGGCTACACCTTC
TRBJ2-7 TRBV6-1 TRBD2 . CASSGRGTKYEQYF TGTGCCAGCAGTGGACGCGGGACTAAATACGAGCAGTACTTC
TRBJ2-3 TRBV5-6 . . CASSGRMSSTDTQYF TGTGCCAGCAGCGGACGGATGTCTAGCACAGATACGCAGTATTTT
TRBJ2-1 TRBV10-3 . . CAISALGASYNEQFF TGTGCCATCAGTGCGCTAGGGGCCTCCTACAATGAGCAGTTCTTC
TRBJ2-1 TRBV5-6 TRBD2 . CASSRGSGRRVSYNEQFF TGTGCCAGCAGCCGGGGTAGCGGGAGGCGCGTCTCCTACAATGAGCAGTTCTTC
TRBJ1-2 TRBV28 . . CASSLGGNYGYTF TGTGCCAGCAGTTTGGGAGGGAACTATGGCTACACCTTC
TRBJ2-7 TRBV6-6 . . CASSTPPEREQYF TGTGCCAGCAGTACCCCCCCGGAGCGCGAGCAGTACTTC
TRBJ1-1 TRBV7-2 . . CASRIAGRYTEAFF TGTGCCAGCAGAATAGCAGGCAGGTACACTGAAGCTTTCTTT
TRBJ1-2 TRBV2 TRBD1 . CASSWTGAGYTF TGTGCCAGCAGCTGGACAGGGGCTGGCTACACCTTC
TRBJ1-1 TRBV2 . . CASRMGPGGTEAFF TGTGCCAGCAGGATGGGACCGGGGGGCACTGAAGCTTTCTTT
TRBJ1-2 TRBV20-1 . . CSALRLDGYTF TGCAGTGCTCTGAGGTTGGATGGCTACACCTTC
TRBJ1-1 TRBV7-3 . few CASSFTPLRGAEAFF TGTGCCAGCAGCTTTACGCCCCTTCGAGGGGCTGAAGCTTTCTTT
TRBJ2-7 TRBV27 . . CASSSGTRAYEQYF TGTGCCAGCAGTTCCGGGACTCGAGCCTACGAGCAGTACTTC
TRBJ1-1 TRBV5-4 . . CASSVIRQGGNTEAFF TGTGCCAGCAGCGTAATACGGCAGGGAGGGAACACTGAAGCTTTCTTT
TRBJ2-7 TRBV7-2 TRBD2 . CASSSGTSTGYEQYF TGTGCCAGCAGCTCAGGGACTAGCACGGGCTACGAGCAGTACTTC
TRBJ2-4 TRBV6-5 . . CASSSNTLAKNIQYF TGTGCCAGCAGTTCGAACACTCTAGCCAAAAACATTCAGTACTTC
TRBJ2-7 TRBV10-3 . . CAISTQEGSYEQYF TGTGCCATCAGTACTCAGGAAGGCTCCTACGAGCAGTACTTC
TRBJ2-1 TRBV28 TRBD2 . CASSLWREGGNEQFF TGTGCCAGCAGTTTGTGGCGGGAGGGCGGAAATGAGCAGTTCTTC
TRBJ2-1 TRBV28 . . CASSFHRDNYNEQFF TGTGCCAGCAGTTTTCATCGGGACAATTACAATGAGCAGTTCTTC
TRBJ2-3 TRBV5-4 TRBD2 once CASSSPTSSTDTQYF TGTGCCAGCAGCTCGCCGACTAGCTCGACAGATACGCAGTATTTT
TRBJ1-1 TRBV6-5 TRBD1 once CASRGTGALEAFF TGTGCCAGCAGGGGGACAGGGGCACTTGAAGCTTTCTTT
TRBJ1-2 TRBV19 TRBD1 . CASSIGTGGARNYGYTF TGTGCCAGTAGTATTGGGACAGGGGGCGCAAGGAACTATGGCTACACCTTC
TRBJ2-7 TRBV7-3 . . CASSPTTPGPETYEQYF TGTGCCAGCAGCCCTACAACTCCGGGACCTGAGACCTACGAGCAGTACTTC
TRBJ1-3 TRBV18 TRBD1 once CASSRQGQYGNTIYF TGTGCCAGCTCGCGACAGGGCCAATACGGAAACACCATATATTTT
TRBJ2-7 TRBV5-4 TRBD2 . CASSPPGAGPSSYEQYF TGTGCCAGCAGCCCCCCCGGAGCGGGACCGAGCTCCTACGAGCAGTACTTC
TRBJ2-5 TRBV10-3 TRBD2 . CAISDGPPGGTQYF TGTGCCATCAGTGACGGACCGCCGGGGGGGACCCAGTACTTC
TRBJ2-7 TRBV6-6 . once CASSPDRKQYF TGTGCCAGCAGCCCCGATCGTAAGCAGTACTTC
TRBJ2-7 TRBV5-1 . . CASSLVGESYEQYF TGCGCCAGCAGCCTAGTCGGGGAGTCCTACGAGCAGTACTTC
TRBJ1-4 TRBV29-1 . once CSVLTEKLFF TGCAGCGTTCTAACCGAAAAACTGTTTTTT
TRBJ1-5 TRBV6-1 TRBD1 few CASSEVGRGQVGNQPQHF TGTGCCAGCAGTGAAGTGGGCAGGGGGCAGGTGGGCAATCAGCCCCAGCATTTT
TRBJ2-7 TRBV29-1 . . CSVEKQGYEQYF TGCAGCGTTGAGAAACAGGGCTACGAGCAGTACTTC
TRBJ1-2 TRBV7-8 . . CASRPDPTGDYGYTF TGTGCCAGCAGACCAGATCCGACGGGAGACTATGGCTACACCTTC
TRBJ2-1 TRBV19 . . CASSIKGQFF TGTGCCAGTAGTATCAAGGGGCAGTTCTTC
TRBJ2-2 TRBV7-9 . . CASAGGRTGELFF TGTGCCAGTGCAGGAGGACGAACCGGGGAGCTGTTTTTT
TRBJ2-7 TRBV6-1 . . CASGGQGSHEQYF TGTGCCAGCGGGGGGCAGGGGTCCCACGAGCAGTACTTC
TRBJ1-2 TRBV4-1 . . CASSQGSAGDYGYTF TGCGCCAGCAGCCAAGGGTCCGCAGGGGACTATGGCTACACCTTC
TRBJ2-6 TRBV6-5 . . CASSFSHNSGANVLTF TGTGCCAGCAGTTTCTCCCACAACTCTGGGGCCAACGTCCTGACTTTC
TRBJ2-2 TRBV11-2 TRBD2 . CASRLASGNTGELFF TGTGCCAGCAGATTGGCTAGCGGGAACACCGGGGAGCTGTTTTTT
TRBJ2-5 TRBV11-3 . . CASSLDRGAMGETQYF TGTGCCAGCAGCTTAGATCGAGGCGCCATGGGTGAGACCCAGTACTTC
TRBJ1-2 TRBV6-4 . . CASSPGGGANYGYTF TGTGCCAGCAGCCCCGGCGGGGGAGCTAACTATGGCTACACCTTC
TRBJ1-1 TRBV7-8 . . CASSPRDIRNTEAFF TGTGCCAGCAGCCCACGGGACATAAGAAACACTGAAGCTTTCTTT
TRBJ1-1 TRBV9 . once CASSAHVTGSTEAFF TGTGCCAGCAGCGCCCACGTTACAGGAAGCACTGAAGCTTTCTTT